This T cell receptor beta chain emerged from a study of blood T cells in healthy people across ages. The V end lost 6 bases, the J end lost 2 bases, and 17 bases lay between the germline ends. The CDR3 is 15 amino acids. Germline V gene sequence: CDR1 MDHEN, CDR2 SYDVKM. It was with a sample-barcoded 5' primer and a J-beta primer mix that a second PCR of about 6 to 12 cycles was run. One entry per CDR3 protein, called by TCRdb with MiXCR from the 5' RACE reads. The data contain roughly 2 million distinct CDR3 sequences, 40% to 55% of them singletons. V gene TRBV28 combines with J gene TRBJ2-7, with D perhaps TRBD1 (8 bases). This TCR derives from a woman aged 40 to 49 in good health. The sample was blood. Here the CDR3 reads CASSHRQGTTYEQYF. CDR3 coding DNA: TGTGCCAGCAGCCACAGACAGGGGACTACCTACGAGCAGTACTTC.